The text below deals with one T cell receptor (beta chain). These data originate in a study of blood T cell repertoires in COVID-19. For the study at large: Researchers got acute and convalescent COVID-19 samples from the United States, Italy and Spain.

The repertoire was sequenced with immunoSEQ multiplex PCR; TCRdb's copy has only in-frame clones and lacks some. The sample has 400,000 to 450,000 clones, 90% seen once. The sample consisted of PBMCs or T cells enriched from blood (not recorded which). The clonotype was recovered from a man aged 18 to 30 who had recovered from COVID-19.

The CDR3 spells CASRGPSGNTIYF. The CDR3 bases are TGCGCCAGCAGGGGGCCCTCTGGAAACACCATATATTTT. The chain recombines TRBV5-1 with TRBJ1-3; D perhaps matches TRBD1 (5 bases). CDR3 length: 13 residues. The V and J ends lost 5 bases and 0 bases respectively, with 6 bases between them. Germline loops: CDR1 SGHRS, CDR2 YFSETQ.